These 27 T cell receptor beta chains were all obtained from the same sample, sequenced in a study of blood T cell repertoires in COVID-19. Measured with immunoSEQ multiplex PCR; TCRdb has only the in-frame clones, and not every one. The repertoire holds 250,000 or so clones, with approximately 83% as singletons. Sequences were obtained from PBMCs or T cells enriched from blood (not recorded which). Receptor source: a woman aged 40 to 50 who had been exposed to COVID-19.

V is TRBV11-2 and J is TRBJ2-3; D is ambiguous. The CDR3 length is 14 residues. CDR1 and CDR2 (germline): SGHAT, FQNNGV. V gave up 3 bases and J gave up 2 bases, with 9 bases separating them. In DNA form, the CDR3 reads TGTGCCAGCAGCTTTGGTATGGCCACAGATACGCAGTATTTT. It is translated as CASSFGMATDTQYF.

This clone occurred once. This sequence joins TRBV5-6 and TRBJ1-2, with D possibly being TRBD1 (6 bases). The germline V and J ends were trimmed by 3 bases and 4 bases, with 16 bases remaining between them. CDR3 size: 15 residues. Germline values: CDR1 SGHDT, CDR2 YYEEEE. The CDR3 DNA sequence: TGTGCCAGCAGCTCCGGGGGGGCGAGGGGCTATGGCTACACCTTC. It yields the protein CASSSGGARGYGYTF.

The chain couples TRBV30 to TRBJ2-7; D possibly corresponds to TRBD1 (7 bases). This CDR3 is 17 amino acids long. The V gene's germline CDR1 is GTSNPN and CDR2 SVGIG (reference sequence). Trimming took 3 bases from V and 0 from J, leaving 21 bases between them. The CDR3 DNA reads as TGTGCCTGGAGGGGTCGGAGGGGGCTCTCGAGCTCCTACGAGCAGTACTTC. Translation: CAWRGRRGLSSSYEQYF.

V usage is TRBV19 and J usage is TRBJ1-1; TRBD1 might be the D (6 bases). This CDR3 is built from 14 residues. CDR1 and CDR2 from the germline V gene are LNHDA and SQIVND (reference sequence). V dropped 3 bases and J dropped 3 bases, with 11 bases sitting between them. DNA of the CDR3: TGTGCCAGTAGTATTGGGGCAGGGGACACTGAAGCTTTCTTT. Protein sequence: CASSIGAGDTEAFF.

The chain joins TRBV7-3 to TRBJ2-2; D ambiguous. The CDR3 is 13 amino acids. Deletions cut 5 bases from V and 4 bases from J, with 8 bases between. From germline, CDR1 is SGHTA and CDR2 FQGTGA. The CDR3 spells CASSQTTTGELFF. Here the CDR3 DNA reads TGTGCCAGCAGCCAGACAACCACCGGGGAGCTGTTTTTT.

The chain recombines TRBV5-1 with TRBJ1-1, with D maybe TRBD1 (5 bases). The germline V and J ends were trimmed by 0 bases and 0 bases, with 15 bases remaining between them. The CDR3 sequence is 17 residues long. Per germline, CDR1 SGHRS and CDR2 YFSETQ. The CDR3 region is CASSLGQGLDLNTEAFF. CDR3 sequence (DNA): TGCGCCAGCAGCTTGGGGCAGGGACTCGATTTGAACACTGAAGCTTTCTTT.

The chain recombines TRBV28 with TRBJ2-7; TRBD1 matches 8 bases. Germline assignment: CDR1 MDHEN and CDR2 SYDVKM. The ends lost 6 bases at V and 0 bases at J; junction bases unmatched: 7. CDR3 length equals 15 residues. CDR3 sequence reads: CASSDGQGFSYEQYF. CDR3 bases: TGTGCCAGCAGCGACGGACAGGGCTTCTCCTACGAGCAGTACTTC. Full variable domain (missing parts from reference TRBV28 and TRBJ2-7): DVKVTQSSRYLVKRTGEKVFLECVQDMDHENMFWYRQDPGLGLRLIYFSYDVKMKEKGDIPEGYSVSREKKERFSLILESASTNQTSMYLCASSDGQGFSYEQYFGPGTRLTVT.

This clone was detected once. This chain joins TRBV5-5 and TRBJ1-4; D call uncertain. The CDR3 consists of 13 residues. Germline-derived CDR1 and CDR2 are SGHKS and YYEKEE (reference sequence). Trimming stripped 0 bases from V and 6 bases from J, with 6 bases between. CDR3 coding DNA: TGTGCCAGCAGCTTGGGGGGAGATGAAAAACTGTTTTTT. Encoded protein: CASSLGGDEKLFF.

The chain carries TRBV11-2 and TRBJ2-1, with 15 bases fitting TRBD2. The germline CDR1 and CDR2 sequences are SGHAT and FQNNGV. With V trimmed by 5 bases and J by 6 bases, 5 bases remained unmatched. This CDR3 contains 16 residues. CDR3 DNA sequence: TGTGCCAGCAGCCCGCCGGGACTAGCGGGGGGCAATGAGCAGTTCTTC. The encoded protein is CASSPPGLAGGNEQFF.

This clone was recorded once. This sequence joins TRBV16 and TRBJ1-3; tentative D call: TRBD1 (5 bases). V lost 0 bases and J lost 0, with 9 bases in between. In germline, CDR1 is KGHSY, CDR2 FQNENV. CDR3 length: 16 residues. The CDR3: CASSQSGTGSGNTIYF. CDR3 nucleotide sequence: TGTGCCAGCAGCCAATCTGGTACAGGCTCTGGAAACACCATATATTTT.

The chain combines TRBV7-3 with TRBJ2-3; possible D gene TRBD2, 6 bases. V lost 2 bases and J lost 4, with 13 bases in between. Looked up from germline, CDR1 is SGHTA and CDR2 is FQGTGA. The CDR3 sequence is 15 residues long. CDR3 bases: TGTGCCAGCAGCTTAGCGGGGAGCAGGGCAGATACGCAGTATTTT. Amino acid sequence: CASSLAGSRADTQYF.

The chain links TRBV4-2 to TRBJ2-3; the D gene is possibly TRBD1 (6 bases). The germline CDR1 and CDR2 sequences are LGHNA and YNFKEQ. The CDR3 sequence is 17 residues long. The V end lost 1 base, the J end lost 0 bases, and 14 bases lay between the germline ends. The CDR3 nucleotides are TGTGCCAGCAGCCAAGCCTTCCCAGGGGAGAGCACAGATACGCAGTATTTT. Amino acids: CASSQAFPGESTDTQYF.

This chain uses TRBV6-5 with TRBJ1-2, with 7 bases lining up with TRBD1. Germline trimming cut 6 bases from V and 0 bases from J; bases unmatched to any gene: 4. CDR3 length: 14 amino acids. Looked up from germline, CDR1 is MNHEY and CDR2 is SVGAGI. This chain's CDR3 is CASRGTASNYGYTF. CDR3 bases: TGTGCCAGCAGAGGGACAGCCTCTAACTATGGCTACACCTTC.

The chain couples TRBV18 to TRBJ2-7; D is unclear. This CDR3 comprises 13 residues. Germline-derived CDR1 and CDR2 are KGHSH and LQKENI. The germline V and J ends were trimmed by 3 bases and 5 bases, with 11 bases remaining between them. This CDR3 reads CASSPPDKNEQYF. As DNA, the CDR3 is TGTGCCAGCTCACCCCCCGACAAGAACGAGCAGTACTTC.

The chain joins TRBV28 to TRBJ1-2; no clear D. Trimming took 7 bases from V and 3 from J, leaving 15 bases between them. Per the germline V gene, CDR1 is MDHEN and CDR2 is SYDVKM. This CDR3 has 14 amino acids. The CDR3 reads CASTTLWADYGYTF. The CDR3 DNA follows: TGTGCCAGCACCACTTTATGGGCAGACTATGGCTACACCTTC.

A few counts support this clone. V gene TRBV19 combines with J gene TRBJ1-2; tentative D call: TRBD1 (5 bases). The CDR3 runs to 10 residues. From germline, CDR1 is LNHDA and CDR2 SQIVND (reference sequence). With 7 bases removed from V and 6 bases from J, the gap between germline ends came to 6 bases. CDR3 in DNA: TGTGCCAGTATGGGGCATGGCTACACCTTC. Residues: CASMGHGYTF.

In its sample, this clone was seen once. The chain has TRBV12-3 or TRBV12-4 and TRBJ2-1; D is possibly TRBD2 (5 bases). The CDR3 extends over 12 amino acids. Trimming stripped 3 bases from V and 8 bases from J, with 8 bases between. CDR3 bases: TGTGCCAGCAGTTTTATGAGGGATGAGCAGTTCTTC. Protein product: CASSFMRDEQFF.

CDR3 sequence reads: CASSRTGVSPLHF. CDR3 coding DNA: TGTGCCAGCAGTCGCACAGGGGTTTCACCCCTCCACTTT. The chain employs TRBV25-1 and TRBJ1-6; 7 positions match TRBD1. Germline V gene data show CDR1 as MGHDK and CDR2 as SYGVNS. Trimming cost V 5 bases and J 9 bases; bases outside gene matches: 4. This CDR3 is built from 13 residues.

V and J are TRBV5-1 and TRBJ1-4, with 7 nucleotides matching TRBD1. The V gene end was trimmed by 2 bases and the J gene end by 3 bases; junction bases not matched to a gene: 7. This CDR3 region has 16 residues. Germline V gene lookup returns CDR1 SGHRS and CDR2 YFSETQ. The CDR3 loop reads CASSFRGQQANEKLFF. CDR3 sequence (DNA): TGCGCCAGCAGCTTCAGGGGACAGCAGGCTAATGAAAAACTGTTTTTT.

This clone was counted between two and nine times. V usage is TRBV3-1 (or the pseudogene TRBV3-2) and J usage is TRBJ1-5, with TRBD1 as a possible D gene (5 bases). The CDR3 length is 14 residues. V lost 1 base to trimming and J lost 10 bases, with 14 bases between them. Germline lookup yields CDR1 LGHDT and CDR2 YNNKEL (reference sequence). CDR3 region: CASSQGQTSSPQHF. The DNA of the CDR3 is TGTGCCAGCAGCCAAGGACAGACCTCCTCCCCCCAGCATTTT.

The chain couples TRBV4-1 to TRBJ1-2; 7 bases are shared with TRBD1. The V segment lost 3 bases and the J segment 4 bases; nucleotides outside the gene matches: 8. From germline, CDR1 is MGHRA and CDR2 YSYEKL. The CDR3 has 15 residues. In DNA, the CDR3 is TGCGCCAGCAGCCAGGGAAGGGCAGGGGGCTATGGCTACACCTTC. Translated: CASSQGRAGGYGYTF.

This chain uses TRBV30 with TRBJ1-1; perhaps TRBD1 as D (6 bases). Germline CDR1 and CDR2: GTSNPN and SVGIG (reference sequence). The germline V and J ends were trimmed by 2 bases and 8 bases, with 12 bases remaining between them. The CDR3 runs to 12 residues. Written as DNA, the CDR3 is TGTGCCTGGAGTTCGGGGACATCGGAAGCTTTCTTT. Its translation: CAWSSGTSEAFF.

This chain uses TRBV9 with TRBJ2-1; 13 bases agree with TRBD2. The CDR3 is 16 residues long. Trimming removed 3 bases from V and 4 bases from J; junction bases left unmatched: 4. The germline gives CDR1 SGDLS, CDR2 YYNGEE. In DNA form, the CDR3 reads TGTGCCAGCAGCGGGGGACTAGCGGGGCCTTACAATGAGCAGTTCTTC. Residues: CASSGGLAGPYNEQFF.

The chain carries TRBV5-1 and TRBJ2-2; no clear D gene. Trimming removed 1 base at V and 4 bases at J, with 11 bases between. This CDR3 has 15 residues. Germline V gene data show CDR1 as SGHRS and CDR2 as YFSETQ. The CDR3 is CASSLKETPTGELFF. CDR3 nucleotide sequence: TGCGCCAGCAGCTTGAAAGAGACTCCCACCGGGGAGCTGTTTTTT.

The chain is built from TRBV6-5 and TRBJ1-5, with D tentatively TRBD1 (5 bases). CDR3 size: 15 residues. Trimming left V 7 bases short and J 5 bases short, with 18 bases between. Per germline, CDR1 MNHEY and CDR2 SVGAGI. The CDR3, as DNA: TGTGCCAGCACCGAGGGGACTGGTGGGTATCAGCCCCAGCATTTT. Translated, it gives CASTEGTGGYQPQHF.

In nucleotides, the CDR3 is TGTGCCAGTACCCTTTGGAAGGGACAGTCATCCTACAATGAGCAGTTCTTC. Its translation is CASTLWKGQSSYNEQFF. J is TRBJ2-1 and V is TRBV19, with 7 positions matching TRBD1. The CDR3 length is 17 residues. Germline trimming cut 7 bases from V and 1 base from J; bases unmatched to any gene: 13. Germline assignment: CDR1 LNHDA and CDR2 SQIVND (reference sequence).

The chain recombines TRBV6-5 with TRBJ1-3; D ambiguous. The CDR3 length is 15 residues. The germline CDR1 and CDR2 sequences are MNHEY and SVGAGI. Trimming took 7 bases from V and 4 from J, leaving 17 bases between them. The chain's CDR3 is CASILRAAAGNTIYF. The CDR3 DNA sequence: TGTGCCAGCATCCTACGAGCGGCAGCAGGAAACACCATATATTTT.